What follows describes a single T cell receptor (beta chain). Its target is not known. The V end was cut by 0 bases, the J end by 6 bases, with 14 bases between. Germline V gene sequence: CDR1 MNHEY, CDR2 SVGAGI. The CDR3 length is 15 residues. Using immunoSEQ multiplex PCR, the repertoire was profiled, and TCRdb retains in-frame clones only, with some absent. The sample carries some 61,000 clones, roughly 84% recorded once. The data are from a study of T cell responses to AZD1222 COVID-19 vaccine. Across the study: The study pooled second doses at about 4 or about 12 weeks.

Study-level points and caveats: Vaccine-related CD4 TCRs covered spike, predominating at 160-218 and 743-854.

The TCR sequence derives from an adult in good health. Source: peripheral blood, taken on day 0 of AZD1222 vaccination. V and J are TRBV6-5 and TRBJ1-2, with unresolved D. The CDR3 DNA is TGTGCCAGCAGTTACTCGATTCGTCCCGGGAATGGCTACACCTTC. It codes for CASSYSIRPGNGYTF.